This TCR beta chain was identified during a study of OX40 agonist ivuxolimab in advanced cancers. Study context: Three patients, one with hepatocellular carcinoma and two with cutaneous melanoma, achieved partial responses.

To note about this clone: The antigen remains unidentified.

Sequenced by immunoSEQ multiplex PCR; TCRdb stores in-frame clones only, minus some. The table has 30,000 to 35,000 clones, around 80% seen once. Study results and caveats: Antigen specificity remained undetermined for the expanded peripheral T cells. CD4+ T cells averaged fewer expanded clones than CD8+ T cells.

This CDR3 has 16 residues. The germline V gene encodes CDR1 KGHSH and CDR2 LQKENI. V was clipped by 2 bases and J by 3 bases, with 16 bases between them. The receptor's source is an adult with an advanced solid tumor such as melanoma, head and neck, liver or kidney cancer. The source was CD4+ or CD8+ T cells sorted from blood, collected in a trial of the OX40 agonist ivuxolimab. The chain recombines TRBV18 with TRBJ1-2, with D perhaps TRBD1 (5 bases). CDR3 nucleotides: TGTGCCAGCTCACCAGTCGGCCCCGGGGGGGACTATGGCTACACCTTC. Its protein is CASSPVGPGGDYGYTF.